The present TCR beta chain was sequenced within a study of blood T cell repertoires in COVID-19. Study details: Whether acute or convalescent, the COVID-19 samples came from the United States, Italy and Spain. T cells, B-cell-depleted T cells, or PBMCs provided the cDNA or gDNA that served as material.

This CDR3 comprises 16 residues. V lost 4 bases to trimming and J lost 5 bases; unmatched junction nucleotides: 11. Germline-derived CDR1 and CDR2 are LGHNT and FRNRAP. Per the authors' pipeline: Reference gene primer amplification yielded estimated nucleated cell counts. The assay was immunoSEQ multiplex PCR, and TCRdb's table has in-frame clones only and misses some. V, J and clone size were drawn from that table, and D and trimming were deduced from the DNA. The top ten hold approximately 1.4% of the sample, which has hundreds of thousands of clones, 80% to 90% seen once. This receptor was taken from a woman between 40 and 50 years old who had recovered from COVID-19. Material: peripheral blood. This rearrangement joins TRBV12-5 to TRBJ2-5; 9 bases map to TRBD2. The DNA for the CDR3 is TGTGCTAGTGGTTCCCCGGCGGGGGGGCTGAGGGAGACCCAGTACTTC. Its translation: CASGSPAGGLRETQYF.